The 19 T cell receptor beta chains reported below all come from one sample, sequenced in a study of T cell repertoires in cytomegalovirus infection (dated by TCRdb to the late 2010s). Sequencing was performed on an Illumina HiSeq 1500. Clones were called with MiXCR by TCRdb after fastp trimmed the public reads at Q25, and only in-frame beta chains were retained. Duplicate CDR3 protein sequences are folded into a single record with the most common DNA and genes. The sample records 300,000 or so distinct CDR3 sequences, approximately 8.9% of which are singletons. Less than 3% of the sample belongs to the ten largest clones. Specimen: PBMCs. All receptors come from a human donor in good health (CMV status not recorded). Some clones in this sample may be carry-over from other donors' samples.

The chain couples TRBV7-9 to TRBJ2-5; TRBD1 matches 10 bases. The CDR3 has 17 amino acids. Germline CDR1 reads SEHNR; CDR2 reads FQNEAQ (reference sequence). After removal of 6 bases from V and 4 bases from J, the junction contained 14 bases not matched to a gene. The CDR3 DNA reads as TGTGCCAGCAGACAAAACCCGGGACAGGGGTGGGGAGAGACCCAGTACTTC. Amino acid sequence: CASRQNPGQGWGETQYF.

The chain combines TRBV2 with TRBJ1-1, with 9 nucleotides matching TRBD1. The CDR3 spans 16 residues. V was clipped by 6 bases and J by 4 bases; unmatched bases: 12. The germline gives CDR1 SNHLY, CDR2 FYNNEI. As DNA, the CDR3 is TGTGCCAGCAGGGGACAGGGACGCTTTTCGGTCACTGAAGCTTTCTTT. This encodes CASRGQGRFSVTEAFF.

This clonotype occurred many times. The chain uses TRBV29-1 and TRBJ2-5; D is possibly TRBD2 (5 bases). The V end lost 4 bases, the J end lost 5 bases, and 14 bases lay between the germline ends. The CDR3 has 13 residues. Germline CDR1 SQVTM, CDR2 ANQGSEA. This chain's CDR3 is CSVGFIGGETQYF. DNA of the CDR3: TGCAGCGTTGGGTTCATCGGCGGGGAGACCCAGTACTTC.

CDR3 DNA sequence: TGTGCCACCAGCAGAGGCACAGCGGGGGGTACGAGTGAGCAGTTCTTC. Its translation is CATSRGTAGGTSEQFF. V usage is TRBV15 and J usage is TRBJ2-1; 9 positions agree with TRBD2. J gave up 9 bases and V 1 base, and 10 bases lay outside the gene matches. This CDR3 spans 16 amino acids. Germline CDR1 reads LNHNV; CDR2 reads YYDKDF (reference sequence).

The chain has TRBV19 and TRBJ1-1, with D possibly being TRBD1 (6 bases). Germline CDR1 is LNHDA and CDR2 is SQIVND (reference sequence). The CDR3 totals 15 residues. Trimming stripped 3 bases from V and 4 bases from J, with 15 bases between. The CDR3 DNA follows: TGTGCCAGTAGTATTCCGGCAGGGGAGAGCACTGAAGCTTTCTTT. This gives the protein CASSIPAGESTEAFF. Complete variable domain (other parts from reference TRBV19 and TRBJ1-1): DGGITQSPKYLFRKEGQNVTLSCEQNLNHDAMYWYRQDPGQGLRLIYYSQIVNDFQKGDIAEGYSVSREKKESFPLTVTSAQKNPTAFYLCASSIPAGESTEAFFGQGTRLTVV.

This clonotype was observed a few times. The rearrangement uses TRBV20-1 and TRBJ1-5; tentatively, D is TRBD1 (5 bases). The length of the CDR3 is 15 residues. Germline V gene lookup returns CDR1 DFQATT and CDR2 SNEGSKA (reference sequence). With 2 bases removed from V and 2 bases from J, the gap between germline ends came to 13 bases. CDR3 loop: CSARKRGNGNQPQHF. The CDR3 bases are TGCAGTGCTAGAAAGCGGGGGAACGGCAATCAGCCCCAGCATTTT.

This clonotype has at least ten counts. V and J are TRBV28 and TRBJ2-7; D not certain. The CDR3 totals 13 residues. CDR1 is MDHEN and CDR2 is SYDVKM in the germline V gene. Trimming took off 6 bases at V and 1 base at J, with 10 bases between the two ends. The CDR3 nucleotides read TGTGCCAGCAGCCCGGGCCAATCCTACGAGCAGTACGTC. Its translation is CASSPGQSYEQYV.

This clonotype was observed many times. The CDR3 sequence is CAISGSREGTETQYF. The CDR3 DNA sequence: TGTGCCATCAGTGGGTCAAGGGAGGGAACAGAGACCCAGTACTTC. The rearrangement joins TRBV10-3 to TRBJ2-5; TRBD2 matches 7 bases. The CDR3 length is 15 residues. Trimming cost V 4 bases and J 4 bases; bases outside gene matches: 9. Germline lookup yields CDR1 ENHRY and CDR2 SYGVKD.

The chain employs TRBV7-2 and TRBJ2-7; TRBD2 aligns across 9 bases. V lost 3 bases and J lost 1; bases outside the gene matches: 4. CDR1 is SGHTA, CDR2 FQGNSA, per germline. The CDR3 length is 15 residues. The CDR3 protein is CASSFNSGGSYEQYF. The CDR3 region has the DNA TGTGCCAGCAGCTTCAATAGCGGGGGTTCCTACGAGCAGTACTTC.

In its sample, this clonotype was seen many times. The rearrangement joins TRBV5-4 to TRBJ1-4, with a tentative D call TRBD1 (5 bases). Trimming cost V 2 bases and J 5 bases, with 13 bases left between them. This CDR3 contains 15 residues. Looked up from germline, CDR1 is SGHNT and CDR2 is YYREEE (reference sequence). The CDR3 sequence: CASSFAAGRNEKLFF. Written as DNA, the CDR3 is TGTGCCAGCAGCTTTGCGGCAGGGAGAAATGAAAAACTGTTTTTT. Variable domain in full (rest from reference TRBV5-4 and TRBJ1-4): ETGVTQSPTHLIKTRGQQVTLRCSSQSGHNTVSWYQQALGQGPQFIFQYYREEENGRGNFPPRFSGLQFPNYSSELNVNALELDDSALYLCASSFAAGRNEKLFFGSGTQLSVL.

The rearrangement links TRBV7-6 to TRBJ2-1; TRBD1 matches at 8 bases. V dropped 5 bases and J dropped 8; count of bases not matched to a gene: 11. This CDR3 has 15 amino acids. Germline V gene data show CDR1 as SGHVS and CDR2 as FNYEAQ. For the CDR3, the DNA is TGTGCCAGCAGCCCGACAGGGGAGGTTATCCATGAGCAGTTCTTC. This encodes CASSPTGEVIHEQFF. The variable domain in full, completed from reference TRBV7-6 and TRBJ2-1, reads GAGVSQSPRYKVTKRGQDVALRCDPISGHVSLYWYRQALGQGPEFLTYFNYEAQQDKSGLPNDRFSAERPEGSISTLTIQRTEQRDSAMYRCASSPTGEVIHEQFFGPGTRLTVL.

V usage is TRBV20-1 and J usage is TRBJ1-1, with 9 positions matching TRBD1. CDR3 length equals 14 residues. Germline CDR1 DFQATT, CDR2 SNEGSKA (reference sequence). V trimming: 2 bases; J trimming: 6 bases; junction bases outside the gene matches: 7. CDR3 nucleotide sequence: TGCAGTGCTAGAACCGGGACAGGGCCGGCTGAAGCTTTCTTT. Translating it yields CSARTGTGPAEAFF.

This clonotype was recorded at least ten times. The chain links TRBV14 to TRBJ2-5; D tentatively fits TRBD1 or TRBD2 (5 bases each). Trimming removed 3 bases from V and 2 bases from J, with 13 bases in between. Germline V gene data show CDR1 as SGHDN and CDR2 as FVKESK. There are 15 residues in the CDR3. The chain's CDR3 is CASSHFGTAQETQYF. As DNA, the CDR3 is TGTGCCAGCAGCCACTTCGGGACGGCTCAAGAGACCCAGTACTTC.

This clonotype was counted at least ten times. Germline is not matched at one junction end, which may reflect a read error. The chain links TRBV2 to TRBJ1-1; no reliable D call. The germline gives CDR1 SNHLY, CDR2 FYNNEI. The CDR3 contains 10 residues. Written as DNA, the CDR3 is TGCACTACGCTTATGGGGGAAGCTTTCTTT. Residues: CTTLMGEAFF.

The sample holds many counts of this clonotype. V gene TRBV7-3 combines with J gene TRBJ2-3; D gene uncertain. Per the germline V gene, CDR1 is SGHTA and CDR2 is FQGTGA. This CDR3 is built from 13 residues. Trimming shortened V by 7 bases and J by 0 bases, and 8 bases separated the two germline ends. CDR3 amino acids: CASNDFSTDTQYF. As DNA, the CDR3 is TGTGCCAGCAATGACTTCAGCACAGATACGCAGTATTTT.

At least ten counts were recorded for this clonotype. The V gene is TRBV7-8, the J gene TRBJ1-2; D is unresolved. The ends were cut back, 2 bases at V and 5 bases at J, with 24 bases in the middle. The CDR3 has 18 residues. CDR1 is SGHVS, CDR2 FQNEAQ, per germline. CDR3 sequence (DNA): TGTGCCAGCAGCTTAAGGCGAGGTGGAAATCGTACTCGGTATGGCTACACCTTC. Amino acid sequence: CASSLRRGGNRTRYGYTF.

This clonotype was seen ten or more times. The rearrangement joins TRBV12-3 or TRBV12-4 to TRBJ1-1; no firm D call. V was cut by 3 bases and J by 5 bases, with 16 bases left in between. CDR3 length: 15 residues. The CDR3 is CASSLPGLSGTEAFF. The CDR3 nucleotides read TGTGCCAGCAGTTTGCCCGGACTCTCTGGAACTGAAGCTTTCTTT.

This clonotype occurred many times. The CDR3 nucleotides read TGTGCCAGCAGTGACGGGATCGGGGGAAGCTACGAGCAGTACGTC. Its protein product is CASSDGIGGSYEQYV. The chain is built from TRBV28 and TRBJ2-7; the D gene is possibly TRBD2 (6 bases). Per germline, CDR1 MDHEN and CDR2 SYDVKM. The CDR3 has 15 residues. V was clipped by 5 bases and J by 3 bases, with 17 bases between them.

This clonotype was observed a few times. The rearrangement links TRBV27 to TRBJ2-7; 10 nucleotides match TRBD2. Germline CDR1 and CDR2: MNHEY and SMNVEV (reference sequence). Germline trimming cut 7 bases from V and 1 base from J; bases unmatched to any gene: 4. This CDR3 comprises 14 residues. CDR3 protein: CASKLAGASYEQYF. CDR3 DNA sequence: TGTGCCAGCAAGCTAGCGGGGGCGTCCTACGAGCAGTACTTC.